The present T cell receptor beta chain was sequenced within a study of cytomegalovirus exposure and HLA in healthy donors. Study-wide findings and caveats: Most TCR sequences were rare, but some public TCRs occurred in many donors. What TCR beta sequences reportedly achieved was accurate prediction of HLA-A and HLA-B alleles in most subjects. Presence/absence analysis assumed near-uniform sequencing depth across donors. A later analysis reportedly identified an Asian-associated ancestry cluster as carrying fewer N-insertions than the approximately 670-donor mean.

To note about this clone: What it binds is unknown.

Vbeta (60) and Jbeta (13) primers were used in the PCR. The data were produced by immunoSEQ multiplex PCR, yet TCRdb's version contains in-frame clones alone and is incomplete. Here the sample spans 150,000 to 200,000 clones, roughly a tenth being singletons. The specimen sequenced was PBMCs. This TCR derives from a woman in her thirties in good health and CMV-seropositive.

CDR3 protein: CASSAGTRGNTQYF. In nucleotides, the CDR3 is TGCGCCAGCAGTGCCGGGACTAGGGGAAATACGCAGTATTTT. The rearrangement links TRBV10-1 to TRBJ2-3, with TRBD2 matching 8 bases. The CDR3 spans 14 residues. Germline CDR1 reads WNHNN; CDR2 reads SYGVQD (reference sequence). Trimming took 4 bases from V and 7 from J; bases not matched to a gene: 7.